This entry concerns a single T cell receptor beta chain. This clonotype was detected many times. Its target antigen remains unknown. No base qualities exist here, and no much larger clone lies one base off it. The TCR beta CDR3 regions were amplified from the RNA transcripts. The TCR CDR3 was subjected to a first round of RT-PCR using the HTBI primer set and the Qiagen OneStep RT-PCR kit. Libraries were constructed in a second round of multiplex PCR, after which size selection and purification were performed. The libraries were sequenced on an Illumina HiSeq2000 using paired-end 100 bp reads. Regarding the original processing steps: SOAPnuke was used to process the raw data, with reads discarded if the reads contained adapters or uncalled bases, had a mean Phred below 15, or lacked an exact constant-primer or identifier match. High-quality paired reads were merged using COPE v1.2.5, and each unique nucleotide sequence was defined as a clonotype. MiTCR v1.1 was used to align clonotypes to the IMGT TRBV, TRBD and TRBJ reference segments. Only V-J combinations with frequency above 0.0001, covering 99.2% of repertoires, were analysed. A TCS score was defined as the ratio between F50 (clonal expansion) and ExV (chaos), using BLOSUM62-based TCRdist between CDR3 peptides within each V-J. Welch's t-statistics and random forest reduced around 550 V-J features to roughly 13, which were used in a naive Bayes classifier (R e1071). Using fastp trimming at Q25 and MiXCR clonotype assembly, TCRdb reanalyzed the public sequencing data and kept in-frame beta chains. Under each unique CDR3 protein, matching rows form one entry showing the most common genes and DNA. Clone size and V and J calls follow TCRdb, not the original study. For this sample the table gives some 760,000 distinct CDR3 sequences, of which 14% were detected only once. Roughly 10% of the sample rests with the top ten.

The data belong to a study of T cells in Graves' hyperthyroidism and ophthalmopathy (dated by TCRdb to about 2019). Turning to the overall study: Peripheral blood was collected at initial diagnosis, before any treatment. According to the paper, TCR Vbeta CDR3 sequencing was carried out on roughly 130 peripheral blood samples, which came from approximately 41 ophthalmopathy, around 75 hyperthyroidism and roughly 17 progressor patients. The roughly 100 discovery patients were randomly split 7:3 into training and test sets. TCR V-J signatures able to tell the groups apart were searched for in a discovery cohort of 100 patients, of whom under 45 had Graves' ophthalmopathy and around 57 had stable Graves' hyperthyroidism. Prospective prediction of ophthalmopathy was tested in an independent validation cohort of 18 to 20 hyperthyroidism patients and around 16 patients who later progressed to ophthalmopathy. Thyroid tissue and blood T-cell repertoires from more than five Graves' hyperthyroidism patients were also compared in the study. Once sampling was done, hyperthyroidism patients were given methimazole at a starting dose of 30 mg daily, whereas ophthalmopathy patients were given high-dose intravenous methylprednisolone.

Points the paper makes about the study in general: A 13 V-J signature model separated ophthalmopathy from stable hyperthyroidism, with over 85% sensitivity and about 81% specificity in cross-validation and 80%/75% in testing. Sample size was not statistically predetermined, and blinding of investigators to group allocation was not performed. In validation, progression to ophthalmopathy was predicted by the model with 70.59% sensitivity and roughly 76% specificity, a median of roughly 6 months before onset. Most expanded thyroid clonotypes (frequency above 0.001) were also found in blood, which suggests that blood repertoires may mirror thyroid immune responses.

Cut back by 3 bases and 5 bases, the V and J ends lie 16 bases apart. From the cysteine up to the phenylalanine, the CDR3 has a length of 14 residues. The sequence is cut down to CDR3 DNA, 42 bases in frame from base 1. According to the germline V gene (reference sequence), CDR1 reads DFQATT and CDR2 reads SNEGSKA. A patient counted as having stable Graves' hyperthyroidism if no progression to ophthalmopathy occurred over 18 months of follow-up. Hyperthyroidism patients were newly diagnosed, had a disease duration of under 2 months, and were aged 18 to 65 years. Any patient with an uncontrolled infection, another autoimmune disease, pregnancy or lactation was excluded. Diagnoses were established on the basis of clinical symptoms, serum thyroxine and TRAb, thyroid ultrasound, and orbital computed tomography. PBMCs were isolated from 7.5 to 10 ml of fresh peripheral blood by Ficoll-Paque density gradient centrifugation. Trizol reagent was used to extract total RNA, and RNA quality was then checked on an Agilent 2100 Bioanalyzer.

Sequenced sample: blood. The origin of this receptor is a woman aged 18-35 years with Graves' hyperthyroidism. Rearrangement joined TRBV20-1 to TRBJ2-5; the D gene lacks a confident call. This receptor has the CDR3 CSASLASEAETQYF. Read as DNA, the sequence is TGCAGTGCTAGTTTGGCCTCCGAGGCGGAGACCCAGTACTTC.